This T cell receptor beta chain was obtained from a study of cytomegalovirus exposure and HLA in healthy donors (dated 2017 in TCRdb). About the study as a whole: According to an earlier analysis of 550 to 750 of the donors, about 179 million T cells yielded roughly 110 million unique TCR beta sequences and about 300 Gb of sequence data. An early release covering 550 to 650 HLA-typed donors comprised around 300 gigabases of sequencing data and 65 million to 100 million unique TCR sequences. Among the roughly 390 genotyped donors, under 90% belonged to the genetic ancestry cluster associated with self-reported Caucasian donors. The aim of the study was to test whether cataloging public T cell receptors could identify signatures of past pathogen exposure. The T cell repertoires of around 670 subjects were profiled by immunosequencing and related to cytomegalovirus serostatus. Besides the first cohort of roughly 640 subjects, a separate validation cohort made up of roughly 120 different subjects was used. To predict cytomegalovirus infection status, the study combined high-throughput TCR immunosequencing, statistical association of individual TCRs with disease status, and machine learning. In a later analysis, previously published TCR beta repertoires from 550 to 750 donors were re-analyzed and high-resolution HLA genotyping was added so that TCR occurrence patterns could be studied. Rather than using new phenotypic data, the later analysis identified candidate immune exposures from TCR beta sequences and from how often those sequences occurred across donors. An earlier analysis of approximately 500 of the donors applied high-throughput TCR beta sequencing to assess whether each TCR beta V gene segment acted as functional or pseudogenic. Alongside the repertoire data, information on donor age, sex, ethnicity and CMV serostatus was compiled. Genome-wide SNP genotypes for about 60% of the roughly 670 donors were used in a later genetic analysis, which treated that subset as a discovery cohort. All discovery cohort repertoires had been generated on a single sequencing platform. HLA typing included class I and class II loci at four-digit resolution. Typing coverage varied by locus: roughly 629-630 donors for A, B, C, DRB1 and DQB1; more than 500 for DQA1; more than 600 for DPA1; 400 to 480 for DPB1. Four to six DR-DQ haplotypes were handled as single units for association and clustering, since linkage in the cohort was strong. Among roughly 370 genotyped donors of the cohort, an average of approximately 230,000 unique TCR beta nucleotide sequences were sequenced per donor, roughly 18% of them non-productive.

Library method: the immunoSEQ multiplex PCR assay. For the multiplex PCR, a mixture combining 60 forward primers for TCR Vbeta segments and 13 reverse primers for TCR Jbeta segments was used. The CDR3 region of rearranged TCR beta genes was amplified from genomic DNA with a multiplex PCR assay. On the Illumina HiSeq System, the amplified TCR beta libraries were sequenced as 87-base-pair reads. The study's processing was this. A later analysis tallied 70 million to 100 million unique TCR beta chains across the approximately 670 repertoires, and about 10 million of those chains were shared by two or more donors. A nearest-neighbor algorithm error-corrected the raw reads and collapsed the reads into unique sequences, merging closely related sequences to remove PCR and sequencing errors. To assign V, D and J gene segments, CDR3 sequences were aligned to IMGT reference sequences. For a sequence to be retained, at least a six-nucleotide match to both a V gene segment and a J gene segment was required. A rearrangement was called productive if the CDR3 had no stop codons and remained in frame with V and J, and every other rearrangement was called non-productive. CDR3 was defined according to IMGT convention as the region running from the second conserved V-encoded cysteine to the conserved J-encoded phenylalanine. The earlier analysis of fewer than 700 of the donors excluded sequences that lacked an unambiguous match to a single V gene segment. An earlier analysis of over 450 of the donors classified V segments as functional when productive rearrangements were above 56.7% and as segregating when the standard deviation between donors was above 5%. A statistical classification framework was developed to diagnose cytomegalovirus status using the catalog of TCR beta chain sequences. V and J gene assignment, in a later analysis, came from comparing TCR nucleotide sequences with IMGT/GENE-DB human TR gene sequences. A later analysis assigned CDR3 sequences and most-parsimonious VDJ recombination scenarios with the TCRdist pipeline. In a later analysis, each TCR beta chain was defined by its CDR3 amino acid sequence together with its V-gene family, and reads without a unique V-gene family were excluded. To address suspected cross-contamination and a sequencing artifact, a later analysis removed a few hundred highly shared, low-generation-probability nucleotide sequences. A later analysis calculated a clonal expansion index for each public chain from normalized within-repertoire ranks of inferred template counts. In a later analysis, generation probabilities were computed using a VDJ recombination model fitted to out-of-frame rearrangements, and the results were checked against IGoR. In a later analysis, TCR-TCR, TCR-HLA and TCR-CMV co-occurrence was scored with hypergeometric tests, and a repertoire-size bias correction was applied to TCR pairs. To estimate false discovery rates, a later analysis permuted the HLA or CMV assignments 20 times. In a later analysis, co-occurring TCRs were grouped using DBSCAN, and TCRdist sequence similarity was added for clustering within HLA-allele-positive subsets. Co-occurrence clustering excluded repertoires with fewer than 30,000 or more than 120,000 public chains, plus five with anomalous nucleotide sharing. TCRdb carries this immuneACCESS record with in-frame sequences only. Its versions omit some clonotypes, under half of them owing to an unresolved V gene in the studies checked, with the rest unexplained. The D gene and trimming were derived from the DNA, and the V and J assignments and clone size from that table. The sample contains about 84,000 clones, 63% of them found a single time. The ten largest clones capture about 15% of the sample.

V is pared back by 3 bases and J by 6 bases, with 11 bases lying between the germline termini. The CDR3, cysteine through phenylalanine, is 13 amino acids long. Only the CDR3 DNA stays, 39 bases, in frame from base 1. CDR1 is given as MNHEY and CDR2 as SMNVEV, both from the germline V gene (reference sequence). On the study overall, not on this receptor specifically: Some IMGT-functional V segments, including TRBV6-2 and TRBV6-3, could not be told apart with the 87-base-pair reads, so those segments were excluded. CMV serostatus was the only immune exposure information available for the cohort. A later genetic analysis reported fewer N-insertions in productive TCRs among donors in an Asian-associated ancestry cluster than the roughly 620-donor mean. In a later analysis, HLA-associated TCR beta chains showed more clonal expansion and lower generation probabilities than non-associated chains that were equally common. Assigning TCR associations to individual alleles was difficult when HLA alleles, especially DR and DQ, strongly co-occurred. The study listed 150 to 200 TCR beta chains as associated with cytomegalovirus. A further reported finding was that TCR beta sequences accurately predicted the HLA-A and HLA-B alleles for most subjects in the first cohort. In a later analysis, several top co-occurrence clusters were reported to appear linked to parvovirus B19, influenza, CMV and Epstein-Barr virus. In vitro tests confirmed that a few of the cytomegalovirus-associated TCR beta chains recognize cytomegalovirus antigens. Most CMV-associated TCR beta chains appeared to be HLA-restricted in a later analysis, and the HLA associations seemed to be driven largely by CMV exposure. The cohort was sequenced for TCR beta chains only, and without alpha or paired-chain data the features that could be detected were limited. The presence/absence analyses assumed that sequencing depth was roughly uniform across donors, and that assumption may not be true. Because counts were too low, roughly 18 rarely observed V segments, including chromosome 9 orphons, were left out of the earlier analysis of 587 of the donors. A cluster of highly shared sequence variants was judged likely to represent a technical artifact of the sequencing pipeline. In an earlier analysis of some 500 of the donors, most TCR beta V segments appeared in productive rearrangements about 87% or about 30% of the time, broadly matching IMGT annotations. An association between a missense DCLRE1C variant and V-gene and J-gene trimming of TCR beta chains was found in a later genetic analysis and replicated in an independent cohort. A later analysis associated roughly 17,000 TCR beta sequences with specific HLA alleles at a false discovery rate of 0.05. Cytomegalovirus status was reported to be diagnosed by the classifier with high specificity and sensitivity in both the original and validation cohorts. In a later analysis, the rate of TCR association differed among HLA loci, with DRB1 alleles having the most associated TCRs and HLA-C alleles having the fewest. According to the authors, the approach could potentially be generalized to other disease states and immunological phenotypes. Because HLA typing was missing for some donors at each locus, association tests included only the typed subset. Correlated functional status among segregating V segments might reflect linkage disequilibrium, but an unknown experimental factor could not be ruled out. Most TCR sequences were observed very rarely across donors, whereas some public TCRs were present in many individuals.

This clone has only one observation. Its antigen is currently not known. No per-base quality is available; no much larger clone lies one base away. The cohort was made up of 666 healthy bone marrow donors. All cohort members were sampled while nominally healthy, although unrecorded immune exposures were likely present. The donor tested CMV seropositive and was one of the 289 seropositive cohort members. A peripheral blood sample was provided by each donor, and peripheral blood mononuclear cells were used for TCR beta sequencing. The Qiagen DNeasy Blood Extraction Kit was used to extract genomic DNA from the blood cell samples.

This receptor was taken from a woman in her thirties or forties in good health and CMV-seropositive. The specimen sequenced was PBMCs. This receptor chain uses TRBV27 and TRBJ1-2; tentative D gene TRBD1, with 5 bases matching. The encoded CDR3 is CASSFGQGDGYTF. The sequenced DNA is TGTGCCAGCAGTTTCGGGCAGGGCGATGGCTACACCTTC.